The clone carrying this T cell receptor beta chain was seen a few times. The CDR3 runs 11 residues. The germline CDR1 and CDR2 sequences are KGHSH and LQKENI. Trimming cost V 6 bases and J 8 bases, with 8 bases left between them. Time point here: baseline, week 1 (first vaccination visit). Stated treatment: pre-vaccination baseline after standard-of-care therapy. Assay: immunoSEQ multiplex PCR; the TCRdb copy retains only in-frame clones and omits some. The sample includes approximately 67,000 clones, about 83% of them seen just once. The sample is drawn from a study of a mutant IDH1 vaccine in newly diagnosed glioma.

This clonotype originated in a woman under 30 with glioma. Some clones in this sample may be carry-over from other donors' samples. Material: peripheral blood mononuclear cells (PBMCs), obtained from a glioma patient treated with radiotherapy, temozolomide or both. The chain joins TRBV18 to TRBJ2-1; a weak D match, TRBD2 (6 bases). CDR3 sequence reads: CASSPGDEQFF. The CDR3 DNA is TGTGCCAGCTCCCCGGGGGATGAGCAGTTCTTC.